These 8 T cell receptor beta chains were sequenced from one sample in a study of shared clonotypes between healthy human individuals. The repertoire was sequenced with immunoSEQ multiplex PCR; TCRdb's copy has only in-frame clones and lacks some. This table has approximately 460,000 clones, roughly 80% appearing once. Material: PBMCs. The receptors shown here come from a woman aged 35 to 49 in good health. Some clones in this sample may be carry-over from other donors' samples.

The V gene is TRBV7-9, the J gene TRBJ2-1; 7 positions match TRBD2. V trimming: 4 bases; J trimming: 7 bases; junction bases outside the gene matches: 10. This CDR3 region has 15 residues. CDR1 and CDR2 (germline): SEHNR, FQNEAQ (reference sequence). Here the CDR3 reads CASSWTAGARNEQFF. CDR3 nucleotide sequence: TGTGCCAGCAGCTGGACTGCGGGAGCTCGGAATGAGCAGTTCTTC.

The rearrangement links TRBV29-1 to TRBJ2-1, with D hard to call. V lost 7 bases to trimming and J lost 0 bases, with 13 bases between them. This CDR3 is built from 14 residues. Germline CDR1 is SQVTM and CDR2 is ANQGSEA. The CDR3 coding sequence is TGCAGCGGGATAGGAAGGCACTCCTACAATGAGCAGTTCTTC. Translation gives CSGIGRHSYNEQFF.

CDR3 in amino acids: CASSPQAGSPYEQYF. The CDR3 DNA reads as TGTGCCAGCAGCCCGCAGGCTGGTAGTCCCTACGAGCAGTACTTC. The genes are TRBV7-2 and TRBJ2-7; D is ambiguous. CDR1 is SGHTA, CDR2 FQGNSA, per germline. The CDR3 spans 15 residues. V shed 5 bases and J shed 2 bases, with 16 bases lying between them.

The rearrangement links TRBV28 to TRBJ1-2, with D perhaps matching TRBD1 (5 bases). V was pared by 4 bases and J by 1 base, with 13 bases between. In germline, CDR1 is MDHEN, CDR2 SYDVKM. The CDR3 is made up of 15 amino acids. The CDR3 nucleotides read TGTGCCAGCAGTTCCCAGGGAACTGTTAACTATGGCTACACCTTC. Its translation: CASSSQGTVNYGYTF.

A note on this clone: A single base is all that separates this from a far larger clone, so a read error is likely. This sample includes further DNA sequences coding for the same CDR3. The chain links TRBV7-2 to TRBJ2-2; 8 bases are shared with TRBD2. The CDR3 consists of 16 residues. Germline V gene data show CDR1 as SGHTA and CDR2 as FQGNSA. The CDR3 loop is CASSPSGSKNTGELFF. CDR3 nucleotides: TGTGCCAGCAGCCCGAGCGGGAGTAAGAACACCGGGGAGCTGTTCTTT.

V usage is TRBV7-2 and J usage is TRBJ2-3; 9 bases agree with TRBD2. There are 14 residues in the CDR3. J lost 8 bases, V lost 5 bases, and 8 bases had no gene match. Germline values: CDR1 SGHTA, CDR2 FQGNSA. The CDR3 nucleotides are TGTGCCAGCAGCCCGATAGCGGGAGCTAGTACGCAGTATTTT. This codes for CASSPIAGASTQYF.

The genes are TRBV27 and TRBJ2-7; D is unclear. The germline gives CDR1 MNHEY, CDR2 SMNVEV (reference sequence). V dropped 7 bases and J dropped 0 bases, with 10 bases sitting between them. The CDR3 runs 13 residues. For the CDR3, the DNA is TGTGCCAGCACCACCTTGAGCTCCTACGAGCAGTACTTC. This translates into CASTTLSSYEQYF.

This clone has just a few counts. The chain combines TRBV7-6 with TRBJ2-7, with a weak D call TRBD2 (5 bases). Trimming took off 4 bases at V and 6 bases at J, with 16 bases between the two ends. Looked up from germline, CDR1 is SGHVS and CDR2 is FNYEAQ. The CDR3 contains 14 residues. In DNA form, the CDR3 reads TGTGCCAGCAGCTCGTCCCCGGGGTTCTCCGAGCAGTACTTC. It specifies CASSSSPGFSEQYF.